This is a list of T cell receptor beta chains from one sample in a study of shared clonotypes between healthy human individuals. Produced via immunoSEQ multiplex PCR; TCRdb's table is partial and in-frame only. Of more than 1 million clones detected, approximately 78% appear once; the ten largest clones hold about 0.52%. The sequenced sample consisted of memory CD4+ T cells from PBMCs. Every receptor here comes from a man younger than 30 in good health. Some clones in this sample may be carry-over from other donors' samples. Both conserved end residues are part of each CDR3. The D gene is left open where the match is weak. Clone size is shown for a subset of rows, as once, few, many or a class of expanded clone.

TRBV7-3,NA,12,NA,TRBJ1-6,TGTGCCAGCAGCAGAGAGGATTCACCCCTCCACTTT,CASSREDSPLHF
TRBV6-4,NA,16,NA,TRBJ2-1,TGTGCCAGCAGTGACTCGGAGGGTAGCTCCTACAATGAGCAGTTCTTC,CASSDSEGSSYNEQFF
TRBV6-5,TRBD2,15,NA,TRBJ2-3,TGTGCCAGCAGCGCTAGCGGGAGCAGCACAGATACGCAGTATTTT,CASSASGSSTDTQYF
TRBV14,TRBD1,13,NA,TRBJ2-7,TGTGCCAGCAGCCCACGGGACAGGGGAGAGCAGTACTTC,CASSPRDRGEQYF
TRBV5-4,TRBD2,16,NA,TRBJ2-7,TGTGCCAGCAGCTTGGGAGGTAGCGGGGGTACCTACGAGCAGTACTTC,CASSLGGSGGTYEQYF
TRBV27,NA,13,NA,TRBJ1-1,TGTGCCAGCAGTCCTCCAGGGGAAACTGAAGCTTTCTTT,CASSPPGETEAFF
TRBV15,NA,16,NA,TRBJ2-1,TGTGCCACCAGCTCCCAGGGAGCGGAGAGCTACAATGAGCAGTTCTTC,CATSSQGAESYNEQFF
TRBV28,TRBD1,14,NA,TRBJ1-2,TGTGCCAGCACCATAGTGGGGACAGCCTATGGCTACACCTTC,CASTIVGTAYGYTF
TRBV15,TRBD2,15,NA,TRBJ2-7,TGTGCCACCAGCAGAGATGGGGGGGGAGCCTACGAGCAGTACTTC,CATSRDGGGAYEQYF
TRBV19,TRBD1,18,once,TRBJ2-4,TGTGCCAGTAGTCTACTGACAGGGGGCGGGATGGCCAAAAACATTCAGTACTTC,CASSLLTGGGMAKNIQYF
TRBV7-9,NA,13,NA,TRBJ1-1,TGTGCCAGCAGCTTAGGAGGGGGCACTGAAGCTTTCTTT,CASSLGGGTEAFF